Listed below are T cell receptor beta chains from one sample, sequenced in a study of naive and memory T cell subsets. One entry per CDR3 protein results from TCRdb running MiXCR on the UMI-ligation and nested PCR reads. Among fewer than 4,500 distinct CDR3 sequences listed, around 5.2% were seen once. The sequenced material came from effector memory CD8+ T cells from blood. These receptors were collected from a human donor in good health. CDR3s include the opening cysteine and the closing phenylalanine or tryptophan. A D gene is named only where the DNA matches it firmly. A clone size is listed for some rows: how often the clone was seen (once, few, many), or a class if it is expanded.

V	D	J	size	DNA	CDR3
TRBV6-4	NA	TRBJ2-3	many	TGTGCCAGCAGTAGCGGGAGCACAGATACGCAGTATTTT	CASSSGSTDTQYF
TRBV20-1	TRBD1	TRBJ2-2	NA	TGCAGTGCCGCGAAACCCTGGACAGGGGGCGACACCGGGGAGCTGTTTTTT	CSAAKPWTGGDTGELFF
TRBV29-1	NA	TRBJ1-1	NA	TGCAGCGTTCACGGGACTTATGGTGAAGCTTTCTTT	CSVHGTYGEAFF
TRBV19	TRBD1	TRBJ2-1	many	TGTGCCACTGAGGGGGGGACAGGGGGGAATGAGCAGTTCTTC	CATEGGTGGNEQFF
TRBV7-8	NA	TRBJ2-3	medium-sized	TGTGCCAGCAGCGCCCTACAGGGCCCCACAGATACGCAGTATTTT	CASSALQGPTDTQYF
TRBV12-3/TRBV12-4	TRBD2	TRBJ2-7	medium-sized	TGTGCCAGCAGTTCTCTAGCGGGACACGAGCAGTACTTC	CASSSLAGHEQYF
TRBV27	NA	TRBJ2-5	many	TGTGCCAGCAGTTTAACAGGTTTGATCCAAGAGACCCAGTACTTC	CASSLTGLIQETQYF
TRBV10-1	NA	TRBJ2-7	few	TGCGCCAGCAGTGAGTCCTCCGGGAGCTCCTACGAGCAGTACTTC	CASSESSGSSYEQYF
TRBV9	NA	TRBJ2-7	many	TGTGCCAGCAGCGAAGGACAGGGAGGGTACGAGCAGTACTTC	CASSEGQGGYEQYF
TRBV20-1	NA	TRBJ2-7	many	TGCAGTGCTAGGGCTAGCGCTGACTACGAGCAGTACTTC	CSARASADYEQYF
TRBV9	NA	TRBJ2-7	many	TGTGCCAGCAGCGGTTCACCAAACTACGAGCAGTACTTC	CASSGSPNYEQYF
TRBV5-1	NA	TRBJ2-7	many	TGCGCCAGCAGCTTGGAATACGAGCAGTACTTC	CASSLEYEQYF
TRBV5-1	NA	TRBJ2-7	once	TGCGCCAGCAGCTTGAGCGGCGGGACAAAGGGGGAGCAGTACTTC	CASSLSGGTKGEQYF
TRBV3-1	TRBD1	TRBJ2-2	NA	TGTGCCAGCAGCCCCAGGACAGGGGAAACCGGGGAGCTGTTTTTT	CASSPRTGETGELFF
TRBV9	NA	TRBJ2-3	many	TGTGCCAGCAGCGTAGGGCAGATGGCAGATACGCAGTATTTT	CASSVGQMADTQYF
TRBV10-2	NA	TRBJ2-1	many	TGCGCCAGCAGTGAGCCCTTAAGTTTGGCCAGGCGGGTCTCCTACAATGAGCAGTTCTTC	CASSEPLSLARRVSYNEQFF
TRBV19	TRBD2	TRBJ2-7	many	TGTGCCAGTAGTATAGGTGGGACTAGCGGGAGCTACGAGCAGTACTTC	CASSIGGTSGSYEQYF
TRBV5-4	NA	TRBJ2-7	many	TGTGCCAGCAGTCCCGGGGACAACTACGAGCAGTACTTC	CASSPGDNYEQYF
TRBV6-1	TRBD2	TRBJ2-7	many	TGTGCCAGCAGACGGACTAGCGGGAGCTCCGACGAGCAGTACTTC	CASRRTSGSSDEQYF
TRBV3-1	NA	TRBJ2-4	medium-sized	TGTGCCAGCAGCCATAGCGGAAGGAGCATTCAGTACTTC	CASSHSGRSIQYF